What follows describes a single TCR beta chain. Antigen: not known. The CDR3 runs 16 residues. The J segment lost 2 bases and the V segment lost 6 bases, leaving 10 bases of the junction unmatched. The data were obtained in a study of CD8 T cells in Susac syndrome. Random hexamers were used to reverse transcribe roughly 0.45 to 1 ug of RNA. TCRdb reanalysed the immunoSEQ multiplex PCR reads using MiXCR and keeps one entry per CDR3 protein. Of about 290,000 distinct CDR3 sequences in the sample, 65% to 90% were seen once. Points from the study as a whole: That the number of individuals in its TCR sequencing and HLA analysis was relatively small was acknowledged by the study.

This chain connects TRBV12-3 or TRBV12-4 to TRBJ2-1; 7 nucleotides align to TRBD1. The sample taken for sequencing was CD8+ T cells from PBMCs. The origin of this receptor is a human donor with multiple sclerosis. The CDR3 bases are TGTGCCAGCAGGTCCGTTACAGGGGCGGCCTACAATGAGCAGTTCTTC. This sequence encodes CASRSVTGAAYNEQFF.